This paragraph covers one T cell receptor beta chain sequence. Germline is not matched at one junction end, which may reflect a read error. The sample originates from a study of tumor-infiltrating lymphocytes in primary liver carcinoma. Bulk tissue was left unsorted, and RNA and DNA were co-extracted from about 19-30 mg of it. Total RNA (roughly 0.45 ug) served as template for TCR beta cDNA synthesis primed by a constant-region primer. Slightly modified ARM-PCR, run as three nested multiplex PCR rounds, produced the TCR beta libraries. TRBV1-TRBV30 forward primers and a C-beta reverse primer were used in the first two PCR rounds, which each ran for around 10 cycles. TCRdb reanalysed the multiplex PCR reads using MiXCR and keeps one entry per CDR3 protein. The profile shows some 22,000 distinct CDR3 sequences, approximately 80% of them singletons. Germline loops: CDR1 SGHAT, CDR2 FQNNGV. This CDR3 has 16 residues.

The receptor was isolated from a woman younger than 45 with primary liver carcinoma and hepatitis B virus infection. The chain is built from TRBV11-2 and TRBJ2-2, with D possibly being TRBD2 (5 bases). The source material was liver tumor tissue from sampling region 5. Subset defined: tumor region T5, tumor centre. Written as DNA, the CDR3 is TGTGCCGGCAGCCCCGATCCCCAATTGAACACCGGGGAGCTATGTTTT. This codes for CAGSPDPQLNTGELCF.